A selection of T cell receptor beta chains follows, all from one sample in a study of OX40 agonist ivuxolimab in advanced cancers. The protocol was immunoSEQ multiplex PCR, while the TCRdb copy is restricted to in-frame clones and leaves out a portion. The sample has tens of thousands of clones, around 81% seen once; the top ten hold 5.5% to 7%. This sample comprised CD4+ or CD8+ T cells sorted from blood, obtained in a trial of the OX40 agonist ivuxolimab. The origin of the receptors is an adult with an advanced solid tumor such as melanoma, head and neck, liver or kidney cancer. Both conserved end residues are part of each CDR3. A D gene is named only where the DNA matches it firmly. The listing skips clone size in some rows; elsewhere it reads once, few, many or a size class.

13 | TRBJ2-7 | NA | TRBV5-6 | NA | TGTGCCAGCAGCTTCGGGGAGGGGGACGAGCAGTACTTC | CASSFGEGDEQYF
15 | TRBJ2-2 | NA | TRBV2 | TRBD1 | TGTGCCAGCAGTTCGACAGGGGGAAGGAACGGGGAGCTGTTTTTT | CASSSTGGRNGELFF
13 | TRBJ2-1 | NA | TRBV19 | TRBD2 | TGTGCCAGTAGTATGGGACTAGACAATGAGCAGTTCTTC | CASSMGLDNEQFF
14 | TRBJ1-5 | NA | TRBV6-5 | NA | TGTGCCAGCAGTGAGTGGCAGATCAATCAGCCCCAGCATTTT | CASSEWQINQPQHF
14 | TRBJ1-1 | NA | TRBV27 | NA | TGTGCCAGCGGTCCCGCCGGGCTGAACACTGAAGCTTTCTTT | CASGPAGLNTEAFF
14 | TRBJ2-3 | NA | TRBV7-2 | NA | TGTGCCAGCATGGGCGGCTACCTCACAGATACGCAGTATTTT | CASMGGYLTDTQYF
13 | TRBJ1-6 | NA | TRBV9 | NA | TGTGCCAGCAGCGTCGGGGGTCTTTCACCCCTCCACTTT | CASSVGGLSPLHF
11 | TRBJ1-1 | once | TRBV6-5 | NA | TGTGCCAGCAGCCCTATCCTTGGGGCTTTCTTT | CASSPILGAFF
20 | TRBJ2-5 | NA | TRBV4-2 | TRBD2 | TGTGCCAGCAGCCAAGATCCCGGACCAGCGGGGGGGCCCTTCCAAGAGACCCAGTACTTC | CASSQDPGPAGGPFQETQYF
14 | TRBJ1-6 | once | TRBV2 | NA | TGTGCCAGCAGTGAGCCTGGACTTAATTCACCCCTCCACTTT | CASSEPGLNSPLHF
16 | TRBJ2-3 | NA | TRBV7-9 | NA | TGTGCCAGCAGCGGGGACTTGGAAAGGGGCACAGATACGCAGTATTTT | CASSGDLERGTDTQYF
14 | TRBJ2-7 | NA | TRBV28 | TRBD1 | TGTGCCAGCAGCCAGACAGGGGTTAGCTACGAGCAGTACTTC | CASSQTGVSYEQYF
13 | TRBJ2-2 | NA | TRBV6-6 | NA | TGTGCCAGCAGTTACGAAAACACCGGGGAGCTGTTTTTT | CASSYENTGELFF
15 | TRBJ2-7 | NA | TRBV28 | NA | TGTGCCAGCAACGCCGAAGGAGCGCCCGCCTACGAGCAGTACTTC | CASNAEGAPAYEQYF
18 | TRBJ2-6 | NA | TRBV7-9 | NA | TGTGCCAGCAGCTCAGGGCGAACATTAAGCTCCGGGGCCAACGTCCTGACTTTC | CASSSGRTLSSGANVLTF
17 | TRBJ2-1 | NA | TRBV4-3 | TRBD2 | TGCGCCAGCAGCCAAGATTCTAGCGGGACGGCGTACAATGAGCAGTTCTTC | CASSQDSSGTAYNEQFF
12 | TRBJ2-1 | NA | TRBV11-2 | NA | TGTGCCAGCAGCTTAGCCCACAATGAGCAGTTCTTC | CASSLAHNEQFF
16 | TRBJ2-3 | NA | TRBV29-1 | NA | TGCAGCGTTGAAGATCGTTCTAGGACTTCCACAGATACGCAGTATTTT | CSVEDRSRTSTDTQYF
15 | TRBJ2-3 | NA | TRBV7-2 | TRBD2 | TGTGCCAGCAAGGGACTAGCGGGAGGGGCAGATACGCAGTATTTT | CASKGLAGGADTQYF
14 | TRBJ2-1 | NA | TRBV5-1 | NA | TGCGCCAGCAGCTTAGACGGGACCTACAATGAGCAGTTCTTC | CASSLDGTYNEQFF
14 | TRBJ1-5 | NA | TRBV6-6 | NA | TGTGCCAGCAGTTACACAGGGAGCAATCAGCCCCAGCATTTT | CASSYTGSNQPQHF
12 | TRBJ2-7 | NA | TRBV19 | NA | TGTGCCAGTAGTACGGAGATGGGGGAGCAGTACTTC | CASSTEMGEQYF
13 | TRBJ2-1 | NA | TRBV7-9 | NA | TGTGCCAGCAGCTTACCCAGGGACCATGAGCAGTTCTTC | CASSLPRDHEQFF
14 | TRBJ2-7 | NA | TRBV27 | TRBD2 | TGTGCCAGCAGTCCTGGACTAGAGGACCCGGAGCGGTACTTC | CASSPGLEDPERYF
14 | TRBJ1-2 | NA | TRBV7-6 | TRBD1 | TGTGCCAGCAGCCCTGGACAGGGAATGAGAGGCTACACCTTC | CASSPGQGMRGYTF
16 | TRBJ1-4 | once | TRBV7-8 | NA | TGTGCCAGCAGCTCAAACGAAGGGGGTTTTAATGAAAAACTGTTTTTT | CASSSNEGGFNEKLFF
17 | TRBJ2-3 | few | TRBV6-1 | NA | TGTGCCAGCAGTGAAGAAGGGTACGGGACTGGCACAGATACGCAGTATTTT | CASSEEGYGTGTDTQYF
13 | TRBJ1-1 | NA | TRBV2 | NA | TGTGCCCCCAGATGGGGTCCGAACACTGAAGCTTTCTTT | CAPRWGPNTEAFF
15 | TRBJ1-6 | NA | TRBV5-1 | TRBD1 | TGCGCCAGCAGCACTGGGACAGGGGGTAATTCACCCCTCCACTTT | CASSTGTGGNSPLHF
15 | TRBJ2-1 | NA | TRBV6-5 | TRBD2 | TGTGCCAGCAGTAAGCTAGCGGGGGGGTACAATGAGCAGTTCTTC | CASSKLAGGYNEQFF
15 | TRBJ2-2 | NA | TRBV11-2 | NA | TGTGCCAGCAGCTCCTCACAGGATCTGGCCGGGGAGCTGTTTTTT | CASSSSQDLAGELFF
13 | TRBJ1-6 | few | TRBV4-1 | TRBD1 | TGCGCCAGCAGCCAAGGGACAGGGGCACCCCTCCACTTT | CASSQGTGAPLHF
12 | TRBJ1-1 | NA | TRBV6-5 | NA | TGTGCCAGCAGACCGTCGAACACTGAAGCTTTCTTT | CASRPSNTEAFF
16 | TRBJ2-5 | NA | TRBV5-6 | TRBD2 | TGTGCCAGCAGCTTGGGTGGGGGACTAGGAAGAGAGACCCAGTACTTC | CASSLGGGLGRETQYF
15 | TRBJ1-1 | few | TRBV9 | TRBD1 | TGTGCCAGCAGCGCCTGGACAGGGGGCGAAACTGAAGCTTTCTTT | CASSAWTGGETEAFF
15 | TRBJ2-1 | NA | TRBV27 | NA | TGTGCCAGCAGTCCAACAGCCCCCTCGGGTAATGAGCAGTTCTTC | CASSPTAPSGNEQFF
16 | TRBJ2-5 | NA | TRBV19 | TRBD1 | TGTGCCAGTAGTCCTACAGGGGGCTTGTACCAAGAGACCCAGTACTTC | CASSPTGGLYQETQYF
12 | TRBJ1-1 | NA | TRBV10-3 | TRBD1 | TGTGCCATCGGGTCAGGGGGCACTGAAGCTTTCTTT | CAIGSGGTEAFF
13 | TRBJ1-2 | once | TRBV9 | TRBD1 | TGTGCCAGCAGCGTCGGGACAGACGGAGGCTACACCTTC | CASSVGTDGGYTF
19 | TRBJ2-1 | NA | TRBV28 | TRBD2 | TGTGCCAGCAGTGGGCTAGCGGGAGGACCTCGCCCCAACTACAATGAGCAGTTCTTC | CASSGLAGGPRPNYNEQFF
17 | TRBJ1-6 | NA | TRBV5-5 | TRBD1 | TGTGCCAGCAGCGCTGACAGGGTGGGCTCCTATAATTCACCCCTCCACTTT | CASSADRVGSYNSPLHF
13 | TRBJ2-2 | NA | TRBV14 | NA | TGTGCCAGCAGCCAAGTAAGGACCGGGGAGCTGTTTTTT | CASSQVRTGELFF
11 | TRBJ1-2 | NA | TRBV20-1 | NA | TGCAGTGCTCCTACAGGGAATGGCTACACCTTC | CSAPTGNGYTF
16 | TRBJ1-5 | few | TRBV7-9 | NA | TGTGCCAGCAGCCCAATGGGGGAAAGGGAGTCTCAGCCCCAGCATTTT | CASSPMGERESQPQHF
15 | TRBJ1-3 | NA | TRBV2 | NA | TGTGCCAGCAGGACGGAGGAGAGCTCTGGAAACACCATATATTTT | CASRTEESSGNTIYF
15 | TRBJ2-2 | NA | TRBV4-2 | NA | TGTGCCAGCAGCTTAGGGGAGTCGAACACCGGGGAGCTGTTTTTT | CASSLGESNTGELFF